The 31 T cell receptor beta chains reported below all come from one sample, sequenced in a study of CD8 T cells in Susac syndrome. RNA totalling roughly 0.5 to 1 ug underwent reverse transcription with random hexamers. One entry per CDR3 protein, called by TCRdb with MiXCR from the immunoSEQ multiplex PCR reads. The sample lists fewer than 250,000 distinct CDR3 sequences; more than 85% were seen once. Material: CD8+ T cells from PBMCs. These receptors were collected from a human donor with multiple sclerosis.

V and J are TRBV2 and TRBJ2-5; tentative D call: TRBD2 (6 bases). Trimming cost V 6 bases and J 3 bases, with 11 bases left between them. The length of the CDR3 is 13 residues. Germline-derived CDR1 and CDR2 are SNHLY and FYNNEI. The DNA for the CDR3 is TGTGCCAGCAGGGCCCCGGGGGAAGAGACCCAGTACTTC. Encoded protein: CASRAPGEETQYF.

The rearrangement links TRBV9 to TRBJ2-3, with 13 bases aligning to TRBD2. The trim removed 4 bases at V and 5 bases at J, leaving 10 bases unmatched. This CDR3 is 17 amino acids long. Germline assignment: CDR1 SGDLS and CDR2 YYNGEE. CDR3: CASSSPGLAGILDTQYF. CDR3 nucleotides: TGTGCCAGCAGCTCCCCGGGACTAGCGGGGATTCTAGATACGCAGTATTTT. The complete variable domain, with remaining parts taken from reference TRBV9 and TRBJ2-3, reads DSGVTQTPKHLITATGQRVTLRCSPRSGDLSVYWYQQSLDQGLQFLIQYYNGEERAKGNILERFSAQQFPDLHSELNLSSLELGDSALYFCASSSPGLAGILDTQYFGPGTRLTVL.

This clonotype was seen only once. The CDR3 sequence: CSVEGHPRGYTF. The DNA of the CDR3 is TGCAGCGTTGAGGGGCATCCCCGTGGCTACACCTTC. The V and J genes are TRBV29-1 and TRBJ1-2; D might be TRBD1 (5 bases). CDR3 length: 12 residues. Trimming left V 3 bases short and J 7 bases short, with 12 bases between. CDR1 SQVTM and CDR2 ANQGSEA come from the germline V gene.

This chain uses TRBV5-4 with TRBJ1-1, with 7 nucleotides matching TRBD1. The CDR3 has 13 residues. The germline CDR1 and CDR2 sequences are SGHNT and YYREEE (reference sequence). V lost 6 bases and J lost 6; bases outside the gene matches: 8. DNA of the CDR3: TGTGCCAGCAACGACAGGGTTGGCGCTGAAGCTTTCTTT. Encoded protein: CASNDRVGAEAFF.

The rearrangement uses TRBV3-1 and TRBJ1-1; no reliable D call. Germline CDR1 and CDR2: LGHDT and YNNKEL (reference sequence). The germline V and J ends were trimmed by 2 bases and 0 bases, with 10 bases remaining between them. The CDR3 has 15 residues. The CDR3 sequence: CASSQSGYMNTEAFF. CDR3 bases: TGTGCCAGCAGCCAATCCGGGTACATGAACACTGAAGCTTTCTTT. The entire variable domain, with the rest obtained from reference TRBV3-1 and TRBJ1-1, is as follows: DTAVSQTPKYLVTQMGNDKSIKCEQNLGHDTMYWYKQDSKKFLKIMFSYNNKELIINETVPNRFSPKSPDKAHLNLHINSLELGDSAVYFCASSQSGYMNTEAFFGQGTRLTVV.

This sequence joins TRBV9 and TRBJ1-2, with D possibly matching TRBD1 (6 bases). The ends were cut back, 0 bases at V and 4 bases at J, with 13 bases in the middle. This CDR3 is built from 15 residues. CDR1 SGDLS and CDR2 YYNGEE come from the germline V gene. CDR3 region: CASSVDAGASYGYTF. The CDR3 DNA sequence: TGTGCCAGCAGCGTAGATGCGGGGGCGAGCTATGGCTACACCTTC.

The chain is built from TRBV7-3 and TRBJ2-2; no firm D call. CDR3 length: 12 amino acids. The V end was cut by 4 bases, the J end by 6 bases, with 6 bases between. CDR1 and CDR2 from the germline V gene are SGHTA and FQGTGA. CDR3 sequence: CASSSNAGELFF. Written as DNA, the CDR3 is TGTGCCAGCAGCTCAAACGCCGGGGAGCTGTTTTTT.

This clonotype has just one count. The CDR3: CASSLVQGGYGYTF. CDR3 sequence (DNA): TGTGCCAGCAGCTTGGTGCAGGGGGGCTATGGCTACACCTTC. This sequence joins TRBV5-6 and TRBJ1-2, with TRBD1 matching over 7 bases. After removal of 0 bases from V and 4 bases from J, the junction contained 3 bases not matched to a gene. The CDR3 totals 14 residues. The germline V gene encodes CDR1 SGHDT and CDR2 YYEEEE.

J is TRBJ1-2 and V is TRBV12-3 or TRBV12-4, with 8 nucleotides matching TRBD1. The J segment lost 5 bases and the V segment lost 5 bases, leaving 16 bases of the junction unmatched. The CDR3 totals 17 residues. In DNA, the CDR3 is TGTGCCAGCAGTAAAACCCATGCCGACAGGGGACATTATGGCTACACCTTC. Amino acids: CASSKTHADRGHYGYTF.

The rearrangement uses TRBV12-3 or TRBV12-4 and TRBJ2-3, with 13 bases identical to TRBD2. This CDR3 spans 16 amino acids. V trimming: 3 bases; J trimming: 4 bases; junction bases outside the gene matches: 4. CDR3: CASSFGLAGAADTQYF. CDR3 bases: TGTGCCAGCAGTTTTGGACTAGCGGGAGCCGCAGATACGCAGTATTTT.

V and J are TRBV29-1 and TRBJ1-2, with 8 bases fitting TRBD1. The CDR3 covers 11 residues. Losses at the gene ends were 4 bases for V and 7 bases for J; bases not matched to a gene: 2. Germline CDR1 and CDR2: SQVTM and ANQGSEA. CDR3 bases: TGCAGCGTTGGACAGGGGTCTGGCTACACCTTC. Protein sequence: CSVGQGSGYTF.

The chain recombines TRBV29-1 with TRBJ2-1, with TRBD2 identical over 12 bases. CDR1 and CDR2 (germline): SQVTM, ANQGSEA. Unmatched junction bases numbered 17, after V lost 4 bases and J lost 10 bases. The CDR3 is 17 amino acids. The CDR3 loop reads CSVGGTSASGRAREQFF. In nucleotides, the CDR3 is TGCAGCGTTGGTGGAACGTCCGCTAGCGGGAGGGCGAGGGAGCAGTTCTTC.

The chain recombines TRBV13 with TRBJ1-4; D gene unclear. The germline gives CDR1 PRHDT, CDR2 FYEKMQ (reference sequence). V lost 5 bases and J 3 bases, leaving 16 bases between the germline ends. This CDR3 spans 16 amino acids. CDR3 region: CASSLRERGANEKLFF. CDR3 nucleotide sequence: TGTGCCAGCAGCCTCCGGGAACGAGGAGCTAATGAAAAACTGTTTTTT.

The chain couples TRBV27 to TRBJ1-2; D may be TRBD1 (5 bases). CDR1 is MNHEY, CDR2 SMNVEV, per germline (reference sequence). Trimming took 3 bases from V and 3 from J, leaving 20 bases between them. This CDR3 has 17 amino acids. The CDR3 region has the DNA TGTGCCAGCAGTTTGACCCCCGGGGCGGGAAAGTACTATGGCTACACCTTC. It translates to CASSLTPGAGKYYGYTF.

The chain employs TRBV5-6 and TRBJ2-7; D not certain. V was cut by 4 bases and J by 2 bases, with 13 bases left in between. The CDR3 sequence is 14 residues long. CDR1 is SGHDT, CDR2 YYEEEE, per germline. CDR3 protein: CASSLVVGTYEQYF. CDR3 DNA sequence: TGTGCCAGCAGCCTCGTTGTGGGGACCTACGAGCAGTACTTC.

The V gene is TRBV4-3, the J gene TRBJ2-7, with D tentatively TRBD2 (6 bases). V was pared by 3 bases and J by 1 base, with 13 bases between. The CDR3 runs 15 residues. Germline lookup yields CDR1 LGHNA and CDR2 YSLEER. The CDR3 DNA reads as TGCGCCAGCAGCCAGGGAGCGGGTTTGTCCTACGAGCAGTACTTC. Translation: CASSQGAGLSYEQYF.

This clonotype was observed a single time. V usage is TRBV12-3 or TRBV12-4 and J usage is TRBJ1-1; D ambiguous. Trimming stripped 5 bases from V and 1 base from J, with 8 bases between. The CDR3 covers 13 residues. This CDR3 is CASSNGANTEAFF. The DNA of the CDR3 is TGTGCCAGCAGTAACGGCGCGAACACTGAAGCTTTCTTT.

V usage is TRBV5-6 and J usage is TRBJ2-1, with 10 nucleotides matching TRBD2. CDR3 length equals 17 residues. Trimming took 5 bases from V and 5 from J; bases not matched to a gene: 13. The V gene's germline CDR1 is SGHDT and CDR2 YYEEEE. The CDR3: CASSSFGEREGNNEQFF. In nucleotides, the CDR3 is TGTGCCAGCAGTTCCTTTGGGGAGCGGGAGGGCAACAATGAGCAGTTCTTC.

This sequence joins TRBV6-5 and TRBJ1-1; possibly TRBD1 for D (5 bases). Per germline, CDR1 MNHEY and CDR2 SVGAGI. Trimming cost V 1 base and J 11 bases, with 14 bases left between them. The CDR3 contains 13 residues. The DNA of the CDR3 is TGTGCCAGCAGTTACTTCGGGGCAGGGCCGGCTTTCTTT. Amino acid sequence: CASSYFGAGPAFF.

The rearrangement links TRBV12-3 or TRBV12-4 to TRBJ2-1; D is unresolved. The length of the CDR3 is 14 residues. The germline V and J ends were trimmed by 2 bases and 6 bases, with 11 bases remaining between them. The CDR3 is CASSLTLYGNEQFF. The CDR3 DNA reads TGTGCCAGCAGTTTAACCCTCTATGGCAATGAGCAGTTCTTC.

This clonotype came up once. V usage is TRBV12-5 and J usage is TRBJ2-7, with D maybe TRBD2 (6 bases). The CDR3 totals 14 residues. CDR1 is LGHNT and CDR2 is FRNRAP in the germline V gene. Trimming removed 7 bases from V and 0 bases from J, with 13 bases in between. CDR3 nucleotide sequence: TGTGCTAGTGCGGCAGGGACTTCCTCCTACGAGCAGTACTTC. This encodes CASAAGTSSYEQYF.

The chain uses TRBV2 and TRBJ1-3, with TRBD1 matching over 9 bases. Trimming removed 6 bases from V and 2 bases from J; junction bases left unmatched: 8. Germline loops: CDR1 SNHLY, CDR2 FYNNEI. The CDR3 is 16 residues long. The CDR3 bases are TGTGCCAGCAGCGACCCACGGACAGGGGCTGGAAACACCATATATTTT. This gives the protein CASSDPRTGAGNTIYF.

This CDR3 reads CSVERASNYGYTF. CDR3 nucleotide sequence: TGCAGCGTTGAACGGGCGTCTAACTATGGCTACACCTTC. This chain uses TRBV29-1 with TRBJ1-2; D is undetermined. This CDR3 has 13 residues. The germline gives CDR1 SQVTM, CDR2 ANQGSEA. Trimming shortened V by 2 bases and J by 0 bases, and 7 bases separated the two germline ends.

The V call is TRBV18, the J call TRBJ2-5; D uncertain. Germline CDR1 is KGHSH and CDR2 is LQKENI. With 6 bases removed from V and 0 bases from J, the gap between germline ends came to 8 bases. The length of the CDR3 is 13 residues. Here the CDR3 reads CASSPFYQETQYF. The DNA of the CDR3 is TGTGCCAGCTCCCCTTTTTACCAAGAGACCCAGTACTTC.

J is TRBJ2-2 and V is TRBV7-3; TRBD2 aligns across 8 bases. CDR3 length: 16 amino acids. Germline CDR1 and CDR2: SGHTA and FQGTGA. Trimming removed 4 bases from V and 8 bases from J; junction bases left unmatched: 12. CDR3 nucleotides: TGTGCCAGCAGCTCCTCTCCGGGACTAGGAGGTGGGGAGCTGTTTTTT. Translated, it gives CASSSSPGLGGGELFF.

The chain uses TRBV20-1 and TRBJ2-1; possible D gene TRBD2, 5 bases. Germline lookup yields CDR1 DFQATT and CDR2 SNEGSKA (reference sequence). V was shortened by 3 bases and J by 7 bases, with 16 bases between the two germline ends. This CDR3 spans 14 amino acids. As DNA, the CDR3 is TGCAGTGCTAGTGGAGCGGCGACCTTTAATGAGCAGTTCTTC. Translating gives CSASGAATFNEQFF.

CDR3 nucleotides: TGTGCCACCCGAACTAGCGGGGGATACAATGAGCAGTTCTTC. Encoded protein: CATRTSGGYNEQFF. The chain employs TRBV15 and TRBJ2-1, with 11 bases lining up with TRBD2. V gave up 8 bases and J gave up 4 bases; unmatched junction bases: 4. The CDR3 has 14 residues. The germline CDR1 and CDR2 sequences are LNHNV and YYDKDF (reference sequence).

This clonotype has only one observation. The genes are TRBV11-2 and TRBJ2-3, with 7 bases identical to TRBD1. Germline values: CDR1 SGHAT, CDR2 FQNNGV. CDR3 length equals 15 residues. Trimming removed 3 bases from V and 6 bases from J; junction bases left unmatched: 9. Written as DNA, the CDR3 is TGTGCCAGCAGCTTTGTACAGGGGATTCCTGATACGCAGTATTTT. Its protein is CASSFVQGIPDTQYF.

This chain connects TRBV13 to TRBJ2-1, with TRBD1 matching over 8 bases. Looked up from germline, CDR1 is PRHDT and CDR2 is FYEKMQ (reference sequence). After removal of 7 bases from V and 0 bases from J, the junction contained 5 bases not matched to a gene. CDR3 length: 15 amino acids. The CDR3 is CASNDRGSSYNEQFF. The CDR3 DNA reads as TGTGCCAGCAACGACAGGGGTAGCTCCTACAATGAGCAGTTCTTC. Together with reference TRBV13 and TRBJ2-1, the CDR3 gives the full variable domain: AAGVIQSPRHLIKEKRETATLKCYPIPRHDTVYWYQQGPGQDPQFLISFYEKMQSDKGSIPDRFSAQQFSDYHSELNMSSLELGDSALYFCASNDRGSSYNEQFFGPGTRLTVL.

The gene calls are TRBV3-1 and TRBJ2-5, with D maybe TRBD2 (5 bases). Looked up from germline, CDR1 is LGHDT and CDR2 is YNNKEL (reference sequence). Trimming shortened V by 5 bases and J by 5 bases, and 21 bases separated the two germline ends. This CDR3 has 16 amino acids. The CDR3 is CASSDFGGESGETQYF. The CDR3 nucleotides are TGTGCCAGCAGCGACTTCGGAGGAGAGTCGGGGGAGACCCAGTACTTC.

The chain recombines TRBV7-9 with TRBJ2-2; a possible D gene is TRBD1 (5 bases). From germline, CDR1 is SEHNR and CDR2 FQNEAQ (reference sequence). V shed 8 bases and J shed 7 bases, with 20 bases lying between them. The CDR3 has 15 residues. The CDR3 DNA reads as TGTGCCAGCCCGCTAAGGACCTCAAGGGGCGGGGAGCTGTTTTTT. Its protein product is CASPLRTSRGGELFF.